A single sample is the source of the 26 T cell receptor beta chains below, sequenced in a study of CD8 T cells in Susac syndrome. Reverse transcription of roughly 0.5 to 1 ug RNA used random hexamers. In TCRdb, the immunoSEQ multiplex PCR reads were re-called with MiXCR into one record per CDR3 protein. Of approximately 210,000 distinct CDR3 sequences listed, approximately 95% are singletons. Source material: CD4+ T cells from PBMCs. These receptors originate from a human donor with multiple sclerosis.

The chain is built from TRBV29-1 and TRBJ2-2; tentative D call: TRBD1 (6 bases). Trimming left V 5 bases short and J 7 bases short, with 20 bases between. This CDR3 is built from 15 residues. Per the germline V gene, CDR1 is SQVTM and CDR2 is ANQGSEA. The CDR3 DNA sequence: TGCAGCGTTTCCCCCACAGGGAATTTTATCGGGGAGCTGTTTTTT. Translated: CSVSPTGNFIGELFF.

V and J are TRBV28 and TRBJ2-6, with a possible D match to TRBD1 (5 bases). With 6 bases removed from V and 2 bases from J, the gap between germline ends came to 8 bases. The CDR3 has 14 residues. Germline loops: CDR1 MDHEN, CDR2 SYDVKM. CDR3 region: CASRTAAGANVLTF. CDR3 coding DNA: TGTGCCAGCAGGACAGCTGCTGGGGCCAACGTCCTGACTTTC.

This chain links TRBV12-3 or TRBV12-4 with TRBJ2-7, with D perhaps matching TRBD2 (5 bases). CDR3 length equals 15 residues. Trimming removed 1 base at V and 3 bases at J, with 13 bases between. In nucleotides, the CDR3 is TGTGCCAGCAGTTTAGAACCGGGAATAAACTACGAGCAGTACTTC. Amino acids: CASSLEPGINYEQYF.

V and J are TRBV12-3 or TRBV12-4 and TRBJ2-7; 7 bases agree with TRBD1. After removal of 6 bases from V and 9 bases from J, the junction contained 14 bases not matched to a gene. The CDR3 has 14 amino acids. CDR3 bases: TGTGCCAGCAGCCCTGACAGGGCCTGGTTACCGCAGTACTTC. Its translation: CASSPDRAWLPQYF.

CDR3 bases: TGTGCCAGCCAAGCCCCCGCTCGGTTGAACACTGAAGCTTTCTTT. This codes for CASQAPARLNTEAFF. This chain joins TRBV28 and TRBJ1-1, with unresolved D. V was clipped by 8 bases and J by 0 bases, with 16 bases between them. The CDR3 is made up of 15 amino acids. Germline CDR1 MDHEN, CDR2 SYDVKM.

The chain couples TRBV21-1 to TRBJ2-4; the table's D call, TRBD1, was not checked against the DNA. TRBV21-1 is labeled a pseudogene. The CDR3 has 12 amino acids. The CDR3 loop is CASRQGLNIQYF. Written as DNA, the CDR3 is TGTGCCAGCCGACAGGGATTAAACATTCAGTACTTC.

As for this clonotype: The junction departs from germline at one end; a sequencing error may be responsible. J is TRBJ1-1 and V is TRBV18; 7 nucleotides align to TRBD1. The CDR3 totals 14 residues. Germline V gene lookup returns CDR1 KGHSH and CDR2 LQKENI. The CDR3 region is CASPPTGVNTEAFF. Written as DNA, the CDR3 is TGTGCCAGCCCACCCACAGGGGTGAACACTGAAGCTTTCTTT.

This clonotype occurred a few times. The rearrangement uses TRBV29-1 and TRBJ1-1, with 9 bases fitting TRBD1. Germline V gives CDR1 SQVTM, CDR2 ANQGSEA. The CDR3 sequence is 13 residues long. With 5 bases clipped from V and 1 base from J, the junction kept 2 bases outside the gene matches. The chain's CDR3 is CSVTTGGNTEAFF. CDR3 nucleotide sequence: TGCAGCGTTACGACAGGGGGGAACACTGAAGCTTTCTTT. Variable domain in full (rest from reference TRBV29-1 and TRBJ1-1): SAVISQKPSRDICQRGTSLTIQCQVDSQVTMMFWYRQQPGQSLTLIATANQGSEATYESGFVIDKFPISRPNLTFSTLTVSNMSPEDSSIYLCSVTTGGNTEAFFGQGTRLTVV.

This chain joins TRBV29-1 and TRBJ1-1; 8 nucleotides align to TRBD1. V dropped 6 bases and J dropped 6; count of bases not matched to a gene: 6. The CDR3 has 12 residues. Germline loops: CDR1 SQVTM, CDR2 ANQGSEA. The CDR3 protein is CSVDRGIPEAFF. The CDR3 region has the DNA TGCAGCGTCGACAGGGGAATCCCTGAAGCTTTCTTT.

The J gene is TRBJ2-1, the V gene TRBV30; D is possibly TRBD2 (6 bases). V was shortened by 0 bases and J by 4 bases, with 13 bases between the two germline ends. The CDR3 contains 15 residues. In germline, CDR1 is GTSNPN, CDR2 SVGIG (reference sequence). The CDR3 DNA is TGTGCCTGGAGTGTAGCGGCGGGAAGATACAATGAGCAGTTCTTC. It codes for CAWSVAAGRYNEQFF.

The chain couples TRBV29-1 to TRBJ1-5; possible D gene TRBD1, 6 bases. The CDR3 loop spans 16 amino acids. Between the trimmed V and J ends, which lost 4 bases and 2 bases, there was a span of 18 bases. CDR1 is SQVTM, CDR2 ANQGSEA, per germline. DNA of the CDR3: TGCAGCGTTGGTGTACAGGGAACGATTCGCAATCAGCCCCAGCATTTT. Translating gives CSVGVQGTIRNQPQHF.

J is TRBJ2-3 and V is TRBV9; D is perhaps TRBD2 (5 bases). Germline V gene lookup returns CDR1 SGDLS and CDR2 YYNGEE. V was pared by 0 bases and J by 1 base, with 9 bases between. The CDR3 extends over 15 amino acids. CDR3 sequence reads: CASSVDYGGTDTQYF. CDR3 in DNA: TGTGCCAGCAGCGTAGATTACGGGGGCACAGATACGCAGTATTTT.

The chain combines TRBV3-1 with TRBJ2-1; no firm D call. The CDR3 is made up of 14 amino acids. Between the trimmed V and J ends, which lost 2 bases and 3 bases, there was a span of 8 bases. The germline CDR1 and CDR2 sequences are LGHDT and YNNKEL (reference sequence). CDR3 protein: CASSQRTVYNEQFF. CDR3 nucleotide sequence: TGTGCCAGCAGCCAAAGAACAGTCTACAATGAGCAGTTCTTC.

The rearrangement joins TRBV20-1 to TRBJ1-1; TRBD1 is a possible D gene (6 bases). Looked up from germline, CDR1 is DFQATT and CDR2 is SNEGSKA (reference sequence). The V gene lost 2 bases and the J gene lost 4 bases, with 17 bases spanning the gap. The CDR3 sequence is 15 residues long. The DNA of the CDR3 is TGCAGTGCTAGACCGGAACAGGGTTTTCGCACTGAAGCTTTCTTT. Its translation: CSARPEQGFRTEAFF.

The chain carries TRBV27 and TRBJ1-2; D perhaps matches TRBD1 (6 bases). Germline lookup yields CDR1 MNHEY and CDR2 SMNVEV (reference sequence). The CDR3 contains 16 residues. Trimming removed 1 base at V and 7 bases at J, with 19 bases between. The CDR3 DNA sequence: TGTGCCAGCAGTTTATGGGGGGCTAACACCCTCTTTGGCTACACCTTC. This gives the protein CASSLWGANTLFGYTF.

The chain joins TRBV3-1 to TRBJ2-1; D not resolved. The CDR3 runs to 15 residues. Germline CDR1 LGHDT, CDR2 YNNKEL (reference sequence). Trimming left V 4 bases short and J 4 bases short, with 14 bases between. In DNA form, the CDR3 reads TGTGCCAGCAGCCTTGGTGGGCAGTTTTACAATGAGCAGTTCTTC. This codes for CASSLGGQFYNEQFF.

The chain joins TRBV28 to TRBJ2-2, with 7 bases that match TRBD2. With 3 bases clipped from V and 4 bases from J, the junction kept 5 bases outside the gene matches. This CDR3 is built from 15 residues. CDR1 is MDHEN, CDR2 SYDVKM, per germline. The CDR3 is CASSFAGVRTGELFF. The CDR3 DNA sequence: TGTGCCAGCAGTTTCGCGGGAGTGCGCACCGGGGAGCTGTTTTTT. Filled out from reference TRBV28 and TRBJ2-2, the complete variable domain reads DVKVTQSSRYLVKRTGEKVFLECVQDMDHENMFWYRQDPGLGLRLIYFSYDVKMKEKGDIPEGYSVSREKKERFSLILESASTNQTSMYLCASSFAGVRTGELFFGEGSRLTVL.

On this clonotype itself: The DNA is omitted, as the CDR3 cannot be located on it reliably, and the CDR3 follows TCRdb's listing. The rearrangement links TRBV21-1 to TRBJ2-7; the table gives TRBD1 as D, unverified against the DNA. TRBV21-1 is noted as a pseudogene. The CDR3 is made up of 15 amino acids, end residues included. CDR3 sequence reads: CARWGPGTGYYEQYF.

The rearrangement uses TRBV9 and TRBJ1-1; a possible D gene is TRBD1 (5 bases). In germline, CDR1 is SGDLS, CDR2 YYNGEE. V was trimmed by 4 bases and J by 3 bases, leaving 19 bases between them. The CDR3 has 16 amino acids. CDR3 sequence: CASSPRGGALDTEAFF. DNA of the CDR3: TGTGCCAGCAGCCCTCGCGGAGGGGCCTTGGACACTGAAGCTTTCTTT.

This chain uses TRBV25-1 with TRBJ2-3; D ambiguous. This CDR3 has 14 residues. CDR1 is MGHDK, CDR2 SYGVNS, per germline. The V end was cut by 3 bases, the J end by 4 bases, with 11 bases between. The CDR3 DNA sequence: TGTGCCAGCAGTGACCCCAGGTTACCAGATACGCAGTATTTT. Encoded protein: CASSDPRLPDTQYF.

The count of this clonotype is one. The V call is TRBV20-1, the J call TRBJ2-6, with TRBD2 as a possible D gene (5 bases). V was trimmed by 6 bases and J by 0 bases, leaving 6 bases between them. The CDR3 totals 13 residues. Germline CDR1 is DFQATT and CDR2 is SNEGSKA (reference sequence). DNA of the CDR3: TGCAGTGCCGGGGTCTCTGGGGCCAACGTCCTGACTTTC. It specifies CSAGVSGANVLTF.

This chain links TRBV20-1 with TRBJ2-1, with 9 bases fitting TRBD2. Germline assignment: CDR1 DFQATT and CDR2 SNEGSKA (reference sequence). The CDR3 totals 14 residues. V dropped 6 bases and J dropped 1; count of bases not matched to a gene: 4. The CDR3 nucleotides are TGCAGTGCAGGCGGGGGGGAATCCTACAATGAGCAGTTCTTC. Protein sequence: CSAGGGESYNEQFF.

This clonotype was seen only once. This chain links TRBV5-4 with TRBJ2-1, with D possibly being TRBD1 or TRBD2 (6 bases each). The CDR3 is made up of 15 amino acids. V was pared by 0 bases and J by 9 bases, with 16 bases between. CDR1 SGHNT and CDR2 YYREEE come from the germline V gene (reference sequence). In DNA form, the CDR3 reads TGTGCCAGCAGCTTGGTTGTGGGGGGCCCTCGTGAGCAGTTCTTC. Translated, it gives CASSLVVGGPREQFF.

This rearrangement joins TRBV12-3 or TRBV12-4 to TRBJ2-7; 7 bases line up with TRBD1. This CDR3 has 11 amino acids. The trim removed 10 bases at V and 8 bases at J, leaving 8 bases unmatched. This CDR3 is CAIATTGKQYF. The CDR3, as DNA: TGTGCCATCGCCACGACAGGGAAGCAGTACTTC.

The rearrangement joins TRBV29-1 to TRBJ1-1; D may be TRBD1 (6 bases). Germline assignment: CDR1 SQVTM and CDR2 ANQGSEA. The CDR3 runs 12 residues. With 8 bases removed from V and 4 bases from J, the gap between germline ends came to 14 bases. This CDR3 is CSHIQGSTEAFF. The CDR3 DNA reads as TGCAGCCACATACAGGGATCCACTGAAGCTTTCTTT.

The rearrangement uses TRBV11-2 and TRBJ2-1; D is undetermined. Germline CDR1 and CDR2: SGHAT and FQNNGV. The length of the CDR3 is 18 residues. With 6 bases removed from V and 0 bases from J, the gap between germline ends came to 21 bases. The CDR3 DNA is TGTGCCAGCAGTCCCTTGATATCCGGCTCGACCTCCTACAATGAGCAGTTCTTC. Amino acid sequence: CASSPLISGSTSYNEQFF.